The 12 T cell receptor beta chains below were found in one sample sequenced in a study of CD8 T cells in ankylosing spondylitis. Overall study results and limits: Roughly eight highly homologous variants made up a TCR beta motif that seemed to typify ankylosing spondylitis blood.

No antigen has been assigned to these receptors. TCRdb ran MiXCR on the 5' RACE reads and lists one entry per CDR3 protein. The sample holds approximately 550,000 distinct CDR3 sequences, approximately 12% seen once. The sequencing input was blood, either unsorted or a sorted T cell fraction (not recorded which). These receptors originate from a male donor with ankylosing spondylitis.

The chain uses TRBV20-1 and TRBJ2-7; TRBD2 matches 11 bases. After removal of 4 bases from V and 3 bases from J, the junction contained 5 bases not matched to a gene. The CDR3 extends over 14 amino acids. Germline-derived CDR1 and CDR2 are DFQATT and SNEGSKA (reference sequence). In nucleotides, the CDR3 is TGCAGTGCTACCACTAGCGGGAGTTACTACGAGCAGTACGTC. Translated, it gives CSATTSGSYYEQYV.

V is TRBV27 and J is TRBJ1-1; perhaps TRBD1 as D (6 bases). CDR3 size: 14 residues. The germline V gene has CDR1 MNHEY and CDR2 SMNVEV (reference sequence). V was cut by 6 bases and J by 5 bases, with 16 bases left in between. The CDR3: CASSARGRGTEAFF. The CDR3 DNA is TGTGCCAGCAGCGCCCGGGGGCGAGGGACTGAAGCTTTCTTT.

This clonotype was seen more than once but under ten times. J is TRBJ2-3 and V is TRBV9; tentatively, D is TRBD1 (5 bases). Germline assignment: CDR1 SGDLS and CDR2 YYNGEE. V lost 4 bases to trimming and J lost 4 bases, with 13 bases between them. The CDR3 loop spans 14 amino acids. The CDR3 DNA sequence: TGTGCCAGCAGCTCAGGGAATTGGGCAGATACGCAGTATTTT. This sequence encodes CASSSGNWADTQYF. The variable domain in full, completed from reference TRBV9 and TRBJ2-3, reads DSGVTQTPKHLITATGQRVTLRCSPRSGDLSVYWYQQSLDQGLQFLIQYYNGEERAKGNILERFSAQQFPDLHSELNLSSLELGDSALYFCASSSGNWADTQYFGPGTRLTVL.

The chain's CDR3 is CSARGEGDPQYF. As DNA, the CDR3 is TGCAGTGCTAGAGGGGAAGGGGATCCGCAGTATTTT. V is TRBV20-1 and J is TRBJ2-3; the D gene is possibly TRBD1 (5 bases). The CDR3 length is 12 residues. Germline CDR1 is DFQATT and CDR2 is SNEGSKA (reference sequence). V was shortened by 1 base and J by 10 bases, with 12 bases between the two germline ends.

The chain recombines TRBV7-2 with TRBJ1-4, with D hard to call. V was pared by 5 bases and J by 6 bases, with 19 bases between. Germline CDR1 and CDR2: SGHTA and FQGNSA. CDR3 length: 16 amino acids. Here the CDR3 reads CASSLEGGAIDEKLFF. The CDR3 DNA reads TGTGCCAGCAGCCTCGAAGGAGGCGCCATAGATGAAAAACTGTTTTTT.

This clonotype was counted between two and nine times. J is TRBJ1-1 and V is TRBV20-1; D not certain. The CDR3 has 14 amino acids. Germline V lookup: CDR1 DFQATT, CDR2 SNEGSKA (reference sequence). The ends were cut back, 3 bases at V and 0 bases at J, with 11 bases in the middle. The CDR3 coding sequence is TGCAGTGCTAGTTGGCCGGGGTTGAACACTGAAGCTTTCTTT. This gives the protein CSASWPGLNTEAFF.

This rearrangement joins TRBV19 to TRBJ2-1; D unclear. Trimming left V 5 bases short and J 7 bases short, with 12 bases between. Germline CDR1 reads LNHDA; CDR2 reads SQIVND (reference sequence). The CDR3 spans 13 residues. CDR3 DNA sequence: TGTGCCAGTAGTGAGAATCTCGCAAATGAGCAGTTCTTC. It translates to CASSENLANEQFF.

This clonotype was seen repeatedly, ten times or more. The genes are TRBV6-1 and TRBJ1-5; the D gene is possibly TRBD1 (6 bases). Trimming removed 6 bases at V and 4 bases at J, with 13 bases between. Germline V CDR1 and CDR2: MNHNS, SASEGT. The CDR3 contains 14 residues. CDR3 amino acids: CASSRTVSNQPQHF. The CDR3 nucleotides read TGTGCCAGCAGCCGGACAGTTTCGAATCAGCCCCAGCATTTT.

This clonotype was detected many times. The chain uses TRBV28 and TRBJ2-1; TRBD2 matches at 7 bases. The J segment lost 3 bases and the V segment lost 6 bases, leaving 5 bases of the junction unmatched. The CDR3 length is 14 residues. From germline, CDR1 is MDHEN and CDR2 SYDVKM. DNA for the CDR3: TGTGCCAGCAGACCCGGACTAGTCTACAATGAGCAGTTCTTC. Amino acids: CASRPGLVYNEQFF.

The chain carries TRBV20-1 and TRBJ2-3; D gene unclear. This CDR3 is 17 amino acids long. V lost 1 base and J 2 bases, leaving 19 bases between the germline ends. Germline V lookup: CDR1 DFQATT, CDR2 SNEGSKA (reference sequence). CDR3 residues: CSARAFPGNEITDTQYF. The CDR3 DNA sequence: TGCAGTGCTAGAGCCTTTCCTGGGAATGAAATCACAGATACGCAGTATTTT.

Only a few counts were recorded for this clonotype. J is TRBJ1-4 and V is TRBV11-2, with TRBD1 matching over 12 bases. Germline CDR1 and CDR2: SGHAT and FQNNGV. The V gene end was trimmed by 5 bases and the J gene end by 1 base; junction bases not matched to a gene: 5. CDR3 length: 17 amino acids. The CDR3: CASSIGTGGLTNEKLFF. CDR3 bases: TGTGCCAGCAGCATTGGGACAGGGGGCTTAACTAATGAAAAACTGTTTTTT.

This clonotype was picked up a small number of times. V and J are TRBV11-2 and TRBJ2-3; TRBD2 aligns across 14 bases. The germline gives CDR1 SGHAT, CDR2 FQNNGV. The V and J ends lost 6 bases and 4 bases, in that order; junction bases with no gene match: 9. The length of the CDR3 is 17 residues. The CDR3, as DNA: TGTGCCAGCAGTCATAGACTAGCGGGAGGGCCCCCAGATACGCAGTATTTT. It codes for CASSHRLAGGPPDTQYF.